This T cell receptor beta chain was recovered during a study of shared T cell receptors in the human thymus. The CDR3 has 13 residues. The junction had 7 bases not matched to a gene; V was cut back by 7 bases and J by 8 bases. Germline CDR1 MNHEY, CDR2 SVGAGI. Some clones are missing from TCRdb's copy, which holds only in-frame ones; the method was immunoSEQ multiplex PCR. Of hundreds of thousands of clones listed, about 80% are singletons. This sample also belongs to another study, concerning human thymus T cells. That source adds: Unrelated people showed highly overlapping thymic repertoires, related research reported.

The chain joins TRBV6-5 to TRBJ2-1; 8 nucleotides align to TRBD2. Source material: thymocytes. This clonotype was obtained from a boy under two years old with a congenital heart defect. The CDR3 bases are TGTGCCAGCACGAGTAGGCGGGAGGATGAGCAGTTCTTC. Its protein is CASTSRREDEQFF.